This TCR beta chain was captured by sequencing in a study of shared clonotypes between healthy human individuals. In the study overall: Aged 18 to 49, the donors were a couple of women and three men. Study-wide results and limits: Among donors, the sharing of clonotypes was expected to be influenced by sequencing depth.

Turning to this clone: No antigen is known for it.

Sequencing used immunoSEQ multiplex PCR; TCRdb keeps in-frame clones, though not all of them. The sample contains millions of clones, more than 80% of which appear only once. The sequenced sample was naive CD4+ T cells sorted from blood. Subset specified: CD45RA+ positively selected. This receptor was obtained from a man aged 18 to 30 in good health.

CDR3 bases: TGCGCCAGCAGTGAGGGGGACTCCGCCGTCTATGGCTACACCTTC. This encodes CASSEGDSAVYGYTF. This chain joins TRBV10-2 and TRBJ1-2; D possibly corresponds to TRBD1 (5 bases). Looked up from germline, CDR1 is WSHSY and CDR2 is SAAADI. CDR3 size: 15 residues. The ends were cut back, 2 bases at V and 4 bases at J, with 14 bases in the middle.